These 5 T cell receptor beta chains were all obtained from the same sample, sequenced in a study of Ad26.COV2.S vaccination and SARS-CoV-2 variants (dated by TCRdb to about 2021). The treatment or condition label on this specimen signifies: around 19 received Ad26.COV2.S at low or high dose, single or two shots; roughly five received placebo; per-sample allocation not given. Repertoires of vaccine and placebo recipients were sequenced from samples collected on day 63 after the first injection. Library creation used the immunoSEQ multiplex PCR assay. Imported from immuneACCESS, the table was reduced by TCRdb to in-frame sequences with V and J called. These copies leave out some clones; in studies compared against another copy, an unresolved V gene accounts for under half, and the cause of the remainder is not known. This sample is represented by about 420,000 clones; roughly 90% of them were singletons. The ten top clones hold 3.6% of the sample.

The specimen comprised peripheral blood, sampled in a trial of Ad26.COV2.S vaccine versus placebo. These receptors were collected from a person between 18 and 60 years old who received the Ad26.COV2.S COVID-19 vaccine or a placebo.

CDR3 sequence reads: CASSYGGTAEPYTF. The CDR3 DNA follows: TGTGCCAGCAGTTACGGGGGGACAGCCGAACCCTACACCTTC. The chain has TRBV6-5 and TRBJ1-2; 7 nucleotides match TRBD1. This CDR3 has 14 residues. CDR1 is MNHEY, CDR2 SVGAGI, per germline. V lost 2 bases and J lost 10; bases outside the gene matches: 10.

The chain combines TRBV30 with TRBJ2-3; D not certain. Trimming took off 2 bases at V and 2 bases at J, with 14 bases between the two ends. CDR3 length equals 15 residues. The V gene's germline CDR1 is GTSNPN and CDR2 SVGIG (reference sequence). The CDR3 DNA follows: TGTGCCTGGAGTCCGGGCAGGATCCCCACAGATACGCAGTATTTT. Translation gives CAWSPGRIPTDTQYF.

This clone was observed a few times. The chain uses TRBV15 and TRBJ1-4; 7 nucleotides align to TRBD1. The CDR3 totals 14 residues. Per germline, CDR1 LNHNV and CDR2 YYDKDF (reference sequence). J was trimmed by 7 bases and V by 4 bases; bases with no gene match: 6. The chain's CDR3 is CATSKTGMGEKLFF. CDR3 nucleotides: TGTGCCACCAGCAAGACAGGGATGGGTGAAAAACTGTTTTTT.

The rearrangement uses TRBV15 and TRBJ2-3, with D perhaps TRBD2 (7 bases). The germline V gene encodes CDR1 LNHNV and CDR2 YYDKDF (reference sequence). Trimming took 0 bases from V and 4 from J, leaving 17 bases between them. The CDR3 has 17 amino acids. The CDR3 reads CATSRESGGGAADTQYF. CDR3 DNA sequence: TGTGCCACCAGCAGAGAATCAGGTGGGGGGGCGGCAGATACGCAGTATTTT.

V is TRBV6-6 and J is TRBJ2-7, with D tentatively TRBD1 (5 bases). CDR3 size: 14 residues. Trimming pared 4 bases from V and 4 bases from J, leaving 14 bases between. Looked up from germline, CDR1 is MNHNY and CDR2 is SVGAGI (reference sequence). The CDR3 DNA reads as TGTGCCAGCAGTTTTCGCAGGGCCACTTACGAGCAGTACTTC. Its translation is CASSFRRATYEQYF.